Below are 2 T cell receptor beta chains sequenced from a single sample in a study of patients and donors after allogeneic stem cell transplantation (dated by TCRdb to the early 2020s). The library came from RT-PCR. The sample was run on a NextSeq 550. Using fastp trimming at Q25 and MiXCR clonotype assembly, TCRdb reanalyzed the public sequencing data and kept in-frame beta chains. Merged by CDR3 protein, the rows form single entries marked with the most common genes and DNA. The sample table contains roughly 880,000 distinct CDR3 sequences; only one count was recorded for 18% of them. The ten largest account for roughly 6% of the sample. The sequenced sample was blood, either unsorted or a sorted T cell fraction (not recorded which). The source of these receptors is a human donor who was either an allogeneic HSCT recipient or a stem cell or donor lymphocyte infusion donor (not recorded which). It is not recorded whose cells these are; they may come from a transplant donor.

This clonotype came up a few times. The rearrangement joins TRBV9 to TRBJ1-2; no clear D. Per the germline V gene, CDR1 is SGDLS and CDR2 is YYNGEE. This CDR3 is 15 amino acids long. With 4 bases removed from V and 0 bases from J, the gap between germline ends came to 13 bases. This chain's CDR3 is CASSSEGLPNYGYTF. The CDR3 DNA sequence: TGTGCCAGCAGCTCCGAGGGCCTCCCTAACTATGGCTACACCTTC.

The chain couples TRBV2 to TRBJ2-7; weak D call: TRBD2 (7 bases). CDR1 is SNHLY and CDR2 is FYNNEI in the germline V gene. V shed 7 bases and J shed 2 bases, with 15 bases lying between them. There are 14 residues in the CDR3. This CDR3 reads CASMGGDTAYEQYF. Written as DNA, the CDR3 is TGTGCCAGCATGGGAGGGGACACTGCCTACGAGCAGTACTTC.